This T cell receptor beta chain comes out of a study of T cells in lung cancer brain metastases. Study at large: About 85% of the roughly 20 patients had a tobacco use history. Median interval between primary and brain metastasis specimen acquisition was around 350 days.

This CDR3 contains 10 residues. Trimming stripped 3 bases from V and 5 bases from J, with 4 bases between. Germline values: CDR1 GTSNPN, CDR2 SVGIG (reference sequence). The protocol was immunoSEQ multiplex PCR, while the TCRdb copy is restricted to in-frame clones and leaves out a portion. The table shows some 3,000 clones, with roughly 90% occurring only once. This chain links TRBV30 with TRBJ1-2, with unresolved D. Sequenced input: tumor tissue from the primary lung tumor. This sequence originates from a woman aged 45-65 years with non-small cell lung cancer. CDR3 sequence: CAWRRYGYTF. The CDR3 nucleotides are TGTGCCTGGAGACGGTATGGCTACACCTTC. The complete variable domain, with remaining parts taken from reference TRBV30 and TRBJ1-2, reads SQTIHQWPATLVQPVGSPLSLECTVEGTSNPNLYWYRQAAGRGLQLLFYSVGIGQISSEVPQNLSASRPQDRQFILSSKKLLLSDSGFYLCAWRRYGYTFGSGTRLTVV.